These 25 T cell receptor beta chains came from one sample sequenced in a study of blood T cell repertoires in COVID-19. The repertoire was sequenced with immunoSEQ multiplex PCR; TCRdb's copy has only in-frame clones and lacks some. The repertoire has fewer than 150,000 clones, 70% to 85% of them found once; the top ten carry roughly 17%. The sample was peripheral blood. The source is a woman between 45 and 65 years old with acute or convalescent COVID-19.

The chain recombines TRBV27 with TRBJ1-5; possibly TRBD1 for D (6 bases). V lost 6 bases to trimming and J lost 5 bases, with 23 bases between them. Germline V gene lookup returns CDR1 MNHEY and CDR2 SMNVEV (reference sequence). CDR3 size: 17 residues. CDR3 in amino acids: CASSPAGGLDPYQPQHF. As DNA, the CDR3 is TGTGCCAGCAGCCCGGCGGGGGGCCTGGACCCGTATCAGCCCCAGCATTTT.

About this clone: This same CDR3 is encoded by further DNA sequences in the sample. This rearrangement joins TRBV12-3 or TRBV12-4 to TRBJ1-2, with D unclear. This CDR3 region has 12 residues. The ends were cut back, 5 bases at V and 5 bases at J, with 9 bases in the middle. DNA for the CDR3: TGTGCCAGCAGTCCCGGCGGGTATGGCTACACCTTC. It encodes CASSPGGYGYTF.

For the CDR3, the DNA is TGTGCCAGCAGCCAAGGGACAGGGGGTTTTTACGAGCAGTACTTC. Its translation: CASSQGTGGFYEQYF. The rearrangement uses TRBV3-1 (or the pseudogene TRBV3-2) and TRBJ2-7; 10 nucleotides line up with TRBD1. The CDR3 has 15 residues. Germline V CDR1 and CDR2: LGHDT, YNNKEL (reference sequence). V lost 1 base to trimming and J lost 4 bases; unmatched junction nucleotides: 4.

This chain uses TRBV27 with TRBJ2-7; 7 nucleotides line up with TRBD1. CDR1 is MNHEY, CDR2 SMNVEV, per germline (reference sequence). This CDR3 contains 15 residues. Trimming took 5 bases from V and 0 from J; bases not matched to a gene: 7. The DNA of the CDR3 is TGTGCCAGCAGTACTCGGACAGGAAGCTCCTACGAGCAGTACTTC. This sequence encodes CASSTRTGSSYEQYF.

This chain uses TRBV5-4 with TRBJ2-3, with D possibly being TRBD1 (6 bases). CDR1 and CDR2 (germline): SGHNT, YYREEE (reference sequence). V was pared by 0 bases and J by 3 bases, with 8 bases between. The CDR3 totals 14 residues. CDR3 DNA: TGTGCCAGCAGCTTGGGACAGGCAACAGATACGCAGTATTTT. This translates into CASSLGQATDTQYF.

The chain combines TRBV19 with TRBJ2-3; TRBD1 agrees at 7 bases. Germline V gene data show CDR1 as LNHDA and CDR2 as SQIVND (reference sequence). The J segment lost 9 bases and the V segment lost 0 bases, leaving 15 bases of the junction unmatched. This CDR3 has 17 amino acids. The CDR3 region is CASSIDGQANPKRTQYF. The DNA for the CDR3 is TGTGCCAGTAGTATAGACGGACAGGCGAACCCAAAAAGGACGCAGTATTTT. Full variable domain (remainder filled in from reference TRBV19 and TRBJ2-3): DGGITQSPKYLFRKEGQNVTLSCEQNLNHDAMYWYRQDPGQGLRLIYYSQIVNDFQKGDIAEGYSVSREKKESFPLTVTSAQKNPTAFYLCASSIDGQANPKRTQYFGPGTRLTVL.

This clone was observed once. This chain links TRBV6-5 with TRBJ1-6; 7 nucleotides line up with TRBD1. Germline V gene data show CDR1 as MNHEY and CDR2 as SVGAGI. This CDR3 region has 14 residues. The J segment lost 15 bases and the V segment lost 6 bases, leaving 14 bases of the junction unmatched. The CDR3 DNA follows: TGTGCCAGCAGCCCCCCCGGGACAGCCTTGGGCCTCCACTTT. Translation: CASSPPGTALGLHF.

The rearrangement uses TRBV3-1 (or the pseudogene TRBV3-2) and TRBJ1-3; D ambiguous. Germline CDR1 LGHDT, CDR2 YNNKEL (reference sequence). The CDR3 extends over 14 amino acids. Trimming stripped 4 bases from V and 4 bases from J, with 11 bases between. In DNA form, the CDR3 reads TGTGCCAGCAGCCCGATGGCAGGAGGAAACACCATATATTTT. It encodes CASSPMAGGNTIYF.

V and J are TRBV29-1 and TRBJ1-1; 11 nucleotides agree with TRBD1. This CDR3 spans 14 amino acids. Germline trimming cut 6 bases from V and 5 bases from J; bases unmatched to any gene: 8. The germline V gene encodes CDR1 SQVTM and CDR2 ANQGSEA. This CDR3 is CSVDRGRSSTEAFF. CDR3 DNA sequence: TGCAGCGTGGACAGGGGGCGGTCATCTACTGAAGCTTTCTTT.

The chain recombines TRBV6-5 with TRBJ1-2, with 7 bases identical to TRBD1. CDR3 size: 16 residues. Trimming at V came to 0 bases and at J to 4 bases, leaving 8 bases not matched to a gene. Germline values: CDR1 MNHEY, CDR2 SVGAGI. Written as DNA, the CDR3 is TGTGCCAGCAGTTACTCGAACACAGGGGACCCCTATGGCTACACCTTC. Encoded protein: CASSYSNTGDPYGYTF.

The chain is built from TRBV27 and TRBJ2-3, with 10 bases that match TRBD1. This CDR3 is built from 14 residues. The ends lost 8 bases at V and 4 bases at J; junction bases unmatched: 6. The germline V gene encodes CDR1 MNHEY and CDR2 SMNVEV (reference sequence). CDR3 amino acids: CASGSGTGADTQYF. DNA for the CDR3: TGTGCCAGCGGGTCCGGGACAGGGGCAGATACGCAGTATTTT.

This sequence joins TRBV9 and TRBJ1-2; D call uncertain. CDR3 length: 15 residues. V was pared by 2 bases and J by 4 bases, with 15 bases between. Germline values: CDR1 SGDLS, CDR2 YYNGEE. The CDR3 loop reads CASSVGGRELYGYTF. Written as DNA, the CDR3 is TGTGCCAGCAGCGTCGGCGGGAGAGAACTCTATGGCTACACCTTC.

The CDR3 loop is CASSTETGGFYGYTF. Written as DNA, the CDR3 is TGTGCCAGCAGTACAGAGACAGGGGGTTTCTATGGCTACACCTTC. The V call is TRBV6-5, the J call TRBJ1-2; 9 nucleotides match TRBD1. The CDR3 is made up of 15 amino acids. Per the germline V gene, CDR1 is MNHEY and CDR2 is SVGAGI. V was clipped by 5 bases and J by 4 bases; unmatched bases: 8.

The chain uses TRBV6-5 and TRBJ2-7; 9 bases match TRBD1. CDR1 and CDR2 from the germline V gene are MNHEY and SVGAGI. This CDR3 contains 14 residues. The V gene end was trimmed by 8 bases and the J gene end by 2 bases; junction bases not matched to a gene: 7. CDR3 protein: CASLRDRATYEQYF. The CDR3 bases are TGTGCCAGCCTAAGGGACAGGGCAACCTACGAGCAGTACTTC.

This chain uses TRBV18 with TRBJ1-3; perhaps TRBD1 as D (6 bases). The V gene's germline CDR1 is KGHSH and CDR2 LQKENI. V was shortened by 1 base and J by 1 base, with 14 bases between the two germline ends. The CDR3 is made up of 17 amino acids. The CDR3 DNA reads TGTGCCAGCTCACCACGGACAGAACAGTGGTCTGGAAACACCATATATTTT. Translated, it gives CASSPRTEQWSGNTIYF.

The chain links TRBV1 to TRBJ1-4; whether TRBD1, the table's D call, matches the DNA was not checked. TRBV1 is classified as a pseudogene. CDR3 length: 16 amino acids. The CDR3, as DNA: TGCACCAGCAGCCAAGGCGGACACTTCAGTCGGGAAAAACTGTTTTTT. Its protein is CTSSQGGHFSREKLFF.

V gene TRBV5-6 combines with J gene TRBJ1-5; weak D call: TRBD1 (6 bases). V dropped 1 base and J dropped 1 base, with 12 bases sitting between them. Germline V lookup: CDR1 SGHDT, CDR2 YYEEEE. The CDR3 length is 16 residues. The CDR3 DNA reads as TGTGCCAGCAGCTTGTATTGGCAGGGGAGCAATCAGCCCCAGCATTTT. Its protein product is CASSLYWQGSNQPQHF.

This clone was seen once. This chain links TRBV6-2 or TRBV6-3 with TRBJ1-1, with D maybe TRBD1 (5 bases). Germline lookup yields CDR1 MNHEY and CDR2 SVGEGT. Trimming removed 3 bases at V and 1 base at J, with 6 bases between. CDR3 size: 13 residues. CDR3 nucleotides: TGTGCCAGCAGTTATGGACAGAACACTGAAGCTTTCTTT. Translation gives CASSYGQNTEAFF.

The V call is TRBV4-1, the J call TRBJ2-3, with TRBD1 matching over 9 bases. Germline-derived CDR1 and CDR2 are MGHRA and YSYEKL. CDR3 length: 15 amino acids. After removal of 1 base from V and 9 bases from J, the junction contained 8 bases not matched to a gene. The CDR3 is CASSQAGTGSRTQYF. CDR3 DNA: TGCGCCAGCAGCCAAGCCGGGACAGGGTCTAGGACGCAGTATTTT.

For the CDR3, the DNA is TGTGCCAGCAGTTTAAGTCAGAATTCACCCCTCCACTTT. It specifies CASSLSQNSPLHF. The gene calls are TRBV12-3 or TRBV12-4 and TRBJ1-6; no clear D. V was trimmed by 2 bases and J by 7 bases, leaving 6 bases between them. This CDR3 comprises 13 residues.

The V and J genes are TRBV5-1 and TRBJ2-3; 11 nucleotides align to TRBD2. Germline CDR1 is SGHRS and CDR2 is YFSETQ. CDR3 length equals 16 residues. Unmatched junction bases numbered 8, after V lost 5 bases and J lost 3 bases. CDR3 bases: TGCGCCAGCAGGATGCTCACTAGCGGGGGTACAGATACGCAGTATTTT. It codes for CASRMLTSGGTDTQYF.

This chain connects TRBV2 to TRBJ1-2, with 7 bases lining up with TRBD1. The V segment lost 3 bases and the J segment 6 bases; nucleotides outside the gene matches: 4. This CDR3 comprises 13 residues. The germline V gene encodes CDR1 SNHLY and CDR2 FYNNEI. Here the CDR3 DNA reads TGTGCCAGCAGTGATAGGGGGCTGAATGGCTACACCTTC. Protein: CASSDRGLNGYTF.

The chain uses TRBV19 and TRBJ1-2; TRBD1 agrees at 8 bases. This CDR3 has 15 amino acids. Germline V CDR1 and CDR2: LNHDA, SQIVND (reference sequence). After removal of 7 bases from V and 1 base from J, the junction contained 8 bases not matched to a gene. In nucleotides, the CDR3 is TGTGCCAGTATGGGGACAGGATCTAATAACTATGGCTACACCTTC. This sequence encodes CASMGTGSNNYGYTF.

The CDR3 coding sequence is TGCGCCAGCAGCTTGGGGGAGGGCTACTATGGCTACACCTTC. Translated, it gives CASSLGEGYYGYTF. This chain uses TRBV5-1 with TRBJ1-2; D is ambiguous. Trimming cost V 0 bases and J 3 bases, with 9 bases left between them. This CDR3 spans 14 amino acids. CDR1 and CDR2 from the germline V gene are SGHRS and YFSETQ.

This clone was counted a single time. V and J are TRBV24-1 and TRBJ1-5; a weak D match, TRBD1 (5 bases). This CDR3 region has 16 residues. The germline gives CDR1 KGHDR, CDR2 SFDVKD. The V end was cut by 5 bases, the J end by 1 base, with 14 bases between. CDR3 nucleotide sequence: TGTGCCACCAGTGTCGACCAGGGTGGGAGCAATCAGCCCCAGCATTTT. It specifies CATSVDQGGSNQPQHF.